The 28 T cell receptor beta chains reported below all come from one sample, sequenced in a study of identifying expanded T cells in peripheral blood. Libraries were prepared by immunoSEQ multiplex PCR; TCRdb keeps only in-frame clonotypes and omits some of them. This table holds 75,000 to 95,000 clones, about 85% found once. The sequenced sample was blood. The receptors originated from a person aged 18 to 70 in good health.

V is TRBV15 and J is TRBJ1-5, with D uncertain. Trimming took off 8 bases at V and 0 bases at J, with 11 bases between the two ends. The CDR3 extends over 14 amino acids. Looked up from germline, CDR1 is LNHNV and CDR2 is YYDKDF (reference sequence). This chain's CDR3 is CATGPPDSNQPQHF. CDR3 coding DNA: TGTGCCACCGGGCCTCCAGATAGCAATCAGCCCCAGCATTTT.

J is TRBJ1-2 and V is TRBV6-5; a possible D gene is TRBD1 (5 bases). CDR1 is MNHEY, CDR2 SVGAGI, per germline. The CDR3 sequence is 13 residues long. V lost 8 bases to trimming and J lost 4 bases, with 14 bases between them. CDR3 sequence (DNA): TGTGCCAGCCGGGTAGGGGCTACCTATGGCTACACCTTC. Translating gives CASRVGATYGYTF.

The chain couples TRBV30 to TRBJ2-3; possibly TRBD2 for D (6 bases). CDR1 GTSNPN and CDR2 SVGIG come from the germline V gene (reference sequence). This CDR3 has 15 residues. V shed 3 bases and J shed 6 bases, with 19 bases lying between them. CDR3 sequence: CAWSPRGRSADTQYF. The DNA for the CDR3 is TGTGCCTGGAGCCCGCGTGGGAGGAGCGCGGATACGCAGTATTTT.

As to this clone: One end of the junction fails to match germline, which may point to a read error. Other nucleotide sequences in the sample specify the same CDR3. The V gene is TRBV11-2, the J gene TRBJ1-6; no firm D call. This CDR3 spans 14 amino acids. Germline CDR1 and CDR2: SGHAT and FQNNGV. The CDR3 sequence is CASSPDFVNSPLHF. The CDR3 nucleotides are TGTGCCAGCAGCCCGGACTTCGTTAATTCGCCCCTCCACTTT.

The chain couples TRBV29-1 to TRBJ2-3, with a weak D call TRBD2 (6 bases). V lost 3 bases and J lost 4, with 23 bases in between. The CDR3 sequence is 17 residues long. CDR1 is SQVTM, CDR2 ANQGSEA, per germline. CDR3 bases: TGCAGCGTTGATGGGGGGTTCTGGGCAAACCCCCCAGATACGCAGTATTTT. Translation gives CSVDGGFWANPPDTQYF.

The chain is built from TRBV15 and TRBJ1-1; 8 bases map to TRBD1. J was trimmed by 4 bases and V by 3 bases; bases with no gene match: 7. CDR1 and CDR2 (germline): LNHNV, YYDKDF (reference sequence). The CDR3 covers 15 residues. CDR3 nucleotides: TGTGCCACCAGCAGGGAGGACAGGGACGGCACTGAAGCTTTCTTT. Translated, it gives CATSREDRDGTEAFF.

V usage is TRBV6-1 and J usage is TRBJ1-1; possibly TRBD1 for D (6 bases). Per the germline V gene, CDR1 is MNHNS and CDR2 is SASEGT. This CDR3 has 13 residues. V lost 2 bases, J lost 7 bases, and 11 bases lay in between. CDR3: CASSETGNGEAFF. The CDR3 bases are TGTGCCAGCAGTGAAACAGGGAACGGTGAAGCTTTCTTT.

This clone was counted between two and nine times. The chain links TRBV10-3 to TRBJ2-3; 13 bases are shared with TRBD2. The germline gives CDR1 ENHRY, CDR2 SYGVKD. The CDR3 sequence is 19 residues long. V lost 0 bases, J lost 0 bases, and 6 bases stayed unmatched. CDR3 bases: TGTGCCATCAGTGAGTCGACCGGACTAGCGGGGGAGAGCACAGATACGCAGTATTTT. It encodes CAISESTGLAGESTDTQYF.

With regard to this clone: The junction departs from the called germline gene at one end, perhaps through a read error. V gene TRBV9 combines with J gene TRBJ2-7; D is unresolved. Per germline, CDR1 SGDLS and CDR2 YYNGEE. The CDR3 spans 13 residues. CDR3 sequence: CASSPALQSEQCF. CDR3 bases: TGTGCCAGCAGCCCGGCTTTGCAGTCCGAGCAGTGCTTC.

CDR3 sequence: CASSPGVRVLIDGYTF. CDR3 DNA: TGTGCCAGCAGTCCTGGGGTGCGGGTGCTGATCGATGGCTACACCTTC. The chain joins TRBV5-6 to TRBJ1-2; no clear D. The CDR3 loop spans 16 amino acids. The V end lost 5 bases, the J end lost 6 bases, and 23 bases lay between the germline ends. Germline-derived CDR1 and CDR2 are SGHDT and YYEEEE. Together with reference TRBV5-6 and TRBJ1-2, the CDR3 gives the full variable domain: DAGVTQSPTHLIKTRGQQVTLRCSPKSGHDTVSWYQQALGQGPQFIFQYYEEEERQRGNFPDRFSGHQFPNYSSELNVNALLLGDSALYLCASSPGVRVLIDGYTFGSGTRLTVV.

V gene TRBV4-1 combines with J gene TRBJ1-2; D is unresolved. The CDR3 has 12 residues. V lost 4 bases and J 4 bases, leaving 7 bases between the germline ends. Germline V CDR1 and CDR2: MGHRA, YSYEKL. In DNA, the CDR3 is TGCGCCAGCAGCCTAACCGGCTATGGCTACACCTTC. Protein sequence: CASSLTGYGYTF.

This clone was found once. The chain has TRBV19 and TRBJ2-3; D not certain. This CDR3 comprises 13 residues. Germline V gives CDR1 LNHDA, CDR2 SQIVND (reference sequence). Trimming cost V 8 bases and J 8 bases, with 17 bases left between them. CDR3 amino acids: CASSQQVGGTQYF. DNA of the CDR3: TGTGCCAGTTCCCAGCAGGTTGGCGGTACGCAGTATTTT.

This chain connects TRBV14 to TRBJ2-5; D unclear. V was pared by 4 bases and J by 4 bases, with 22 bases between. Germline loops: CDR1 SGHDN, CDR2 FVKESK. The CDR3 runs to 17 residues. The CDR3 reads CASSPFSVRADTETQYF. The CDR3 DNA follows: TGTGCCAGCAGCCCATTTTCGGTCCGAGCAGACACAGAGACCCAGTACTTC.

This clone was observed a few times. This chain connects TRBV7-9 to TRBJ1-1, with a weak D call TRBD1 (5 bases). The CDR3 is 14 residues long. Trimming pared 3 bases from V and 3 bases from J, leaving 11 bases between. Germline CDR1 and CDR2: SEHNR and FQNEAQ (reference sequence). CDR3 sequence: CASSFWGSDTEAFF. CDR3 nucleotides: TGTGCCAGCAGCTTTTGGGGGTCAGACACTGAAGCTTTCTTT.

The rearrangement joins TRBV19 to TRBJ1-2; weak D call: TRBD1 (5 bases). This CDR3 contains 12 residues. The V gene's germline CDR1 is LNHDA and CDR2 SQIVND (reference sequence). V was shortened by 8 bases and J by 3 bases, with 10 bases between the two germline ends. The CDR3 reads CASLGRHYGYTF. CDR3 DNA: TGTGCCAGTTTGGGACGGCACTATGGCTACACCTTC.

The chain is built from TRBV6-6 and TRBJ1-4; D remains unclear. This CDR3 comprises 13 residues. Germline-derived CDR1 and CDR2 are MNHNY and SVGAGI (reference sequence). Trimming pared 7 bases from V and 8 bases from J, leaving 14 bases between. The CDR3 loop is CASISSPGEKLFF. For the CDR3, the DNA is TGTGCCAGCATCTCTTCGCCGGGGGAAAAACTGTTTTTT.

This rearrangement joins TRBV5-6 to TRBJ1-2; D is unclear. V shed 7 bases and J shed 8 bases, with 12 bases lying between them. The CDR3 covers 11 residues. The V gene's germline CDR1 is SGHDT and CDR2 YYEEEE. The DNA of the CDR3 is TGTGCCAGCTCGTGGGAAGGAGGCTACACCTTC. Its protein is CASSWEGGYTF.

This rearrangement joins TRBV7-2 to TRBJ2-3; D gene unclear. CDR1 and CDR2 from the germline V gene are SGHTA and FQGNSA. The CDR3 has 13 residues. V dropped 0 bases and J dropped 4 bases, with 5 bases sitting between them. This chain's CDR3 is CASSLALADTQYF. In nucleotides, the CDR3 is TGTGCCAGCAGCTTAGCACTTGCAGATACGCAGTATTTT.

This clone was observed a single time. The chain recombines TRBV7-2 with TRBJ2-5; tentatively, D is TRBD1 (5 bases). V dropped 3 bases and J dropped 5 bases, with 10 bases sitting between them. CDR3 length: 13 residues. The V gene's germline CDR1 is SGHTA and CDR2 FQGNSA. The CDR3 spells CASSFQGLETQYF. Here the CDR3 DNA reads TGTGCCAGCAGCTTCCAGGGTTTGGAGACCCAGTACTTC.

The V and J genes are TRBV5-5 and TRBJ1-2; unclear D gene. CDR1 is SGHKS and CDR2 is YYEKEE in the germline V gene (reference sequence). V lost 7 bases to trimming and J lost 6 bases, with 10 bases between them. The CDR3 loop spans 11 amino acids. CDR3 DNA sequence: TGTGCCAGCGCGTTGGAGGATGGCTACACCTTC. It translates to CASALEDGYTF. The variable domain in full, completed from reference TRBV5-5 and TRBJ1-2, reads DAGVTQSPTHLIKTRGQQVTLRCSPISGHKSVSWYQQVLGQGPQFIFQYYEKEERGRGNFPDRFSARQFPNYSSELNVNALLLGDSALYLCASALEDGYTFGSGTRLTVV.

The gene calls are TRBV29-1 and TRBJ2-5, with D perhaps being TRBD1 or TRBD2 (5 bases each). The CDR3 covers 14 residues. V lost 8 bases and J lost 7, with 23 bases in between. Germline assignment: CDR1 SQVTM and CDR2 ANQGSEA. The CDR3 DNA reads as TGCAGCTCAAAATCGGGGCGAAACGGTCGGACCCAGTACTTC. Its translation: CSSKSGRNGRTQYF.

The CDR3 sequence is CASSFGGSTDTQYF. Here the CDR3 DNA reads TGCGCCAGCAGCTTTGGCGGTTCCACAGATACGCAGTATTTT. The chain recombines TRBV5-1 with TRBJ2-3; the D is unclear. There are 14 residues in the CDR3. V lost 2 bases and J 2 bases, leaving 9 bases between the germline ends. Germline assignment: CDR1 SGHRS and CDR2 YFSETQ.

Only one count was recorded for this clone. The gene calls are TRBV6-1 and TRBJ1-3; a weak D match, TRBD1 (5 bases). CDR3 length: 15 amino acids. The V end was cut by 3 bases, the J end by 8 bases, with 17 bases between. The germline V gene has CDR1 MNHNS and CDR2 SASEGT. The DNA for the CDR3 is TGTGCCAGCAGTGATAATTTGTCGGGACTGCACACCATATATTTT. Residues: CASSDNLSGLHTIYF.

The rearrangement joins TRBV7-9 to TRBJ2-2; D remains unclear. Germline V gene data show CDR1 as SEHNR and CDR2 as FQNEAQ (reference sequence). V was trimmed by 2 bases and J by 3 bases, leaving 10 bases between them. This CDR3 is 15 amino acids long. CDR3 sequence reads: CASSLWLADTGELFF. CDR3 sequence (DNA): TGTGCCAGCAGCTTATGGTTAGCCGACACCGGGGAGCTGTTTTTT.

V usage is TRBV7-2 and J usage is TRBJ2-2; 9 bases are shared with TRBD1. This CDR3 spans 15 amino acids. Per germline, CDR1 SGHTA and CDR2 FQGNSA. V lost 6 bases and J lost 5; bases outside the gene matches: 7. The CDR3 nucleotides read TGTGCCAGCAGTTACATCGACAGGGGGACCGGGGAGCTGTTTTTT. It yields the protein CASSYIDRGTGELFF.

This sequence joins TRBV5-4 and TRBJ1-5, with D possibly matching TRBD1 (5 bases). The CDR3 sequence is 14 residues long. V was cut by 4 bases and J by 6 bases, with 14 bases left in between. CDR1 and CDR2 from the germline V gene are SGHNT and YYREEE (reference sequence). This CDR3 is CASSPWGLGQPQHF. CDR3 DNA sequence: TGTGCCAGCAGCCCCTGGGGGTTAGGTCAGCCCCAGCATTTT.

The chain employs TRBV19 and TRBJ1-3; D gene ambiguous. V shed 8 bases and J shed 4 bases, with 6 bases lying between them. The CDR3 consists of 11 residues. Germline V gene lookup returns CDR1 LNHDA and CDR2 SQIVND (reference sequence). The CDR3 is CASGVGNTIYF. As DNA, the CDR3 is TGTGCCAGTGGCGTCGGAAACACCATATATTTT.

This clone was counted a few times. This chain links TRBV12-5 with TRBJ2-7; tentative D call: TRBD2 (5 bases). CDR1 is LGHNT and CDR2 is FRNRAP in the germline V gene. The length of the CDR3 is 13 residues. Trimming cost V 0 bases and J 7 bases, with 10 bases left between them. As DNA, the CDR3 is TGTGCTAGTGGTTTGGTTGGAGGACGGGAGCAGTACTTC. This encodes CASGLVGGREQYF.